Shown below are 21 T cell receptor beta chains from a single sample sequenced in a study of T-cell reconstitution after alpha-beta-depleted transplantation in children. Unique molecular identifiers were incorporated during preparation of the TCRbeta library. MiXCR was run by TCRdb on the PCR reads, yielding one entry per CDR3 protein. The table includes some 600,000 distinct CDR3 sequences, 16% detected once. Sequences were derived from PBMCs from the stem cell graft donor, sampled from the stem cell graft. All receptors derive from a human donor who donated a stem cell graft to a child with acute myeloid leukemia.

This clonotype was recorded at least ten times. The CDR3 region has the DNA TGCAGTGCTAGCCAGAACAGGGGACCCACTGAAGCTTTCTTT. Translated: CSASQNRGPTEAFF. V is TRBV20-1 and J is TRBJ1-1, with 7 bases aligning to TRBD1. Germline-derived CDR1 and CDR2 are DFQATT and SNEGSKA (reference sequence). The CDR3 spans 14 residues. V shed 3 bases, J shed 4 bases, and the junction held 8 bases outside the gene matches.

The chain combines TRBV7-2 with TRBJ1-5; D gene ambiguous. The CDR3 extends over 17 amino acids. V was cut by 2 bases and J by 1 base, with 15 bases left in between. Germline V lookup: CDR1 SGHTA, CDR2 FQGNSA. CDR3 residues: CASSLIGTGMSNQPQHF. CDR3 DNA sequence: TGTGCCAGCAGCTTAATAGGTACCGGGATGAGCAATCAGCCCCAGCATTTT.

The rearrangement uses TRBV7-6 and TRBJ2-3; 16 bases are a match to TRBD2. The germline V gene has CDR1 SGHVS and CDR2 FNYEAQ. J was trimmed by 5 bases and V by 5 bases; bases with no gene match: 13. The CDR3 spans 19 residues. This CDR3 reads CASSKKPGLAGGRGDTQYF. As DNA, the CDR3 is TGTGCCAGCAGCAAAAAACCGGGACTAGCGGGGGGGCGGGGAGATACGCAGTATTTT.

This clonotype was seen many times. V usage is TRBV29-1 and J usage is TRBJ2-3, with D unclear. V was trimmed by 3 bases and J by 6 bases, leaving 7 bases between them. This CDR3 spans 11 amino acids. Germline assignment: CDR1 SQVTM and CDR2 ANQGSEA. The CDR3 loop is CSVEELDTQYF. The DNA of the CDR3 is TGCAGCGTTGAGGAGCTCGATACGCAGTATTTT.

Worth noting for this clonotype: It may be a read error: a sequence one base away is much more abundant. The chain links TRBV20-1 to TRBJ2-3; D possibly matches TRBD1 or TRBD2 (7 bases each). This CDR3 spans 16 amino acids. Germline lookup yields CDR1 DFQATT and CDR2 SNEGSKA (reference sequence). Trimming pared 6 bases from V and 5 bases from J, leaving 24 bases between. In nucleotides, the CDR3 is TGCAGTGCCCGGGGGGTCACAGGGGTTCGCATAGATACGCAGTATTTT. Translation: CSARGVTGVRIDTQYF.

This clonotype was seen ten or more times. A read error may account for a junction end that differs from germline. The chain joins TRBV20-1 to TRBJ1-1; maybe TRBD1 (5 bases). Looked up from germline, CDR1 is DFQATT and CDR2 is SNEGSKA (reference sequence). The CDR3 covers 15 residues. CDR3 sequence reads: CSATLDSLRNTEAFF. The CDR3 DNA is TGCAGCGCTACCCTCGACAGTTTGAGGAACACTGAAGCTTTCTTT.

This clonotype was seen repeatedly, ten times or more. The chain recombines TRBV12-3 or TRBV12-4 with TRBJ2-7; D is unclear. The CDR3 totals 14 residues. V lost 4 bases and J lost 7, with 17 bases in between. This CDR3 reads CASSSRPNRIEQYF. CDR3 sequence (DNA): TGTGCCAGCAGTTCCCGACCTAACCGCATTGAGCAGTACTTC.

This clonotype was seen repeatedly, ten times or more. The V call is TRBV20-1, the J call TRBJ2-3, with 9 bases fitting TRBD2. CDR1 is DFQATT, CDR2 SNEGSKA, per germline (reference sequence). V gave up 0 bases and J gave up 3 bases; unmatched junction bases: 7. The CDR3 sequence is 16 residues long. In DNA form, the CDR3 reads TGCAGTGCTAGAGATCGGGGTAGCGGGGGAACAGATACGCAGTATTTT. Translation: CSARDRGSGGTDTQYF.

This clonotype was seen at least ten times. V usage is TRBV7-2 and J usage is TRBJ2-7, with a tentative D call TRBD2 (5 bases). The V and J ends lost 2 bases and 3 bases respectively, with 8 bases between them. Germline CDR1 is SGHTA and CDR2 is FQGNSA. CDR3 length: 13 residues. The CDR3 DNA reads as TGTGCCAGCAGCTTACATGAGGGCTACGAGCAGTACTTC. The encoded protein is CASSLHEGYEQYF. Drawing the rest from reference TRBV7-2 and TRBJ2-7, the complete variable domain is GAGVSQSPSNKVTEKGKDVELRCDPISGHTALYWYRQSLGQGLEFLIYFQGNSAPDKSGLPSDRFSAERTGGSVSTLTIQRTQQEDSAVYLCASSLHEGYEQYFGPGTRLTVT.

This clonotype was observed at least ten times. The chain couples TRBV29-1 to TRBJ2-3; the match to TRBD2 covers 8 bases. This CDR3 comprises 16 residues. Germline V gene data show CDR1 as SQVTM and CDR2 as ANQGSEA. V was pared by 7 bases and J by 0 bases, with 12 bases of the junction left unmatched. The CDR3 DNA is TGCAGCGCGCTCGGGAGGCGGGGGGTTAGCACAGATACGCAGTATTTT. The encoded protein is CSALGRRGVSTDTQYF.

As regards this clonotype: A single base separates this from a much larger clone, so it may be a read error. V usage is TRBV10-3 and J usage is TRBJ2-5; 12 positions match TRBD2. The CDR3 is 14 residues long. Unmatched junction bases numbered 5, after V lost 8 bases and J lost 4 bases. In germline, CDR1 is ENHRY, CDR2 SYGVKD. CDR3 DNA sequence: TGTGCCATCTGGGGACTAGCGGGTGGAGAGACCCAGTACTTC. Its protein is CAIWGLAGGETQYF.

This chain links TRBV7-9 with TRBJ2-7; D possibly corresponds to TRBD1 (5 bases). Trimming left V 1 base short and J 2 bases short, with 12 bases between. The CDR3 length is 15 residues. Germline CDR1 and CDR2: SEHNR and FQNEAQ (reference sequence). This chain's CDR3 is CASSLVQGRAYEQYF. The DNA of the CDR3 is TGTGCCAGCAGCTTAGTGCAGGGTAGGGCCTACGAGCAGTACTTC.

This chain connects TRBV28 to TRBJ1-4; possibly TRBD1 for D (6 bases). Trimming shortened V by 7 bases and J by 5 bases, and 11 bases separated the two germline ends. CDR1 is MDHEN and CDR2 is SYDVKM in the germline V gene. This CDR3 is built from 13 residues. The CDR3 nucleotides are TGTGCCAGCATGAGGGGGAGAAATGAAAAACTGTTTTTT. Amino acids: CASMRGRNEKLFF.

J is TRBJ1-4 and V is TRBV20-1, with D hard to call. V was clipped by 6 bases and J by 0 bases, with 20 bases between them. The CDR3 has 17 amino acids. Germline CDR1 DFQATT, CDR2 SNEGSKA (reference sequence). CDR3 residues: CSAEVQRASPTNEKLFF. CDR3 DNA sequence: TGCAGTGCCGAGGTACAGCGAGCTTCCCCAACTAATGAAAAACTGTTTTTT.

The sample holds a few counts of this clonotype. V usage is TRBV15 and J usage is TRBJ1-5; unclear D gene. This CDR3 is 17 amino acids long. V was shortened by 0 bases and J by 3 bases, with 15 bases between the two germline ends. The germline V gene has CDR1 LNHNV and CDR2 YYDKDF (reference sequence). The CDR3 nucleotides read TGTGCCACCAGCAGAGATCTGGGAGGTGGAGACAATCAGCCCCAGCATTTT. This encodes CATSRDLGGGDNQPQHF.

This clonotype was seen more than once but under ten times. A much larger clonotype is one base distant, so this may be a read error. The V and J genes are TRBV29-1 and TRBJ2-7; tentatively, D is TRBD2 (6 bases). The germline CDR1 and CDR2 sequences are SQVTM and ANQGSEA. The CDR3 consists of 14 residues. The V gene lost 4 bases and the J gene lost 0 bases, with 13 bases spanning the gap. The CDR3 DNA reads TGCAGCGTTGTGGTTGGGGGAGGCTCCTACGAGCAGTACTTC. Amino acid sequence: CSVVVGGGSYEQYF.

This clonotype was detected many times. The V and J genes are TRBV5-5 and TRBJ2-7; D uncertain. The CDR3 is 13 amino acids. Trimming took off 0 bases at V and 5 bases at J, with 9 bases between the two ends. Germline lookup yields CDR1 SGHKS and CDR2 YYEKEE (reference sequence). The CDR3: CASSLDPGHEQYV. CDR3 DNA: TGTGCCAGCAGCTTGGATCCGGGCCACGAGCAGTACGTC.

This clonotype was found a few times. CDR3 sequence: CSATSASYEQYF. Written as DNA, the CDR3 is TGCAGTGCTACAAGCGCCTCCTACGAGCAGTACTTC. This chain connects TRBV20-1 to TRBJ2-7; D not resolved. The CDR3 covers 12 residues. CDR1 and CDR2 (germline): DFQATT, SNEGSKA (reference sequence). V was pared by 4 bases and J by 0 bases, with 7 bases between.

At least ten counts were recorded for this clonotype. This chain joins TRBV20-1 and TRBJ1-3, with D perhaps matching TRBD1 (5 bases). CDR1 DFQATT and CDR2 SNEGSKA come from the germline V gene (reference sequence). This CDR3 has 14 amino acids. The CDR3 loop is CSANPGSGGNTIYF. The CDR3 nucleotides read TGCAGCGCGAATCCAGGGAGTGGGGGAAACACCATATATTTT.

This clonotype has at least ten counts. The rearrangement links TRBV5-5 to TRBJ2-1; TRBD2 is a possible D gene (5 bases). Trimming stripped 6 bases from V and 6 bases from J, with 13 bases between. The germline V gene encodes CDR1 SGHKS and CDR2 YYEKEE (reference sequence). The CDR3 is 13 residues long. DNA for the CDR3: TGTGCCAGCATTTCTCAGCTAGCCAATGAGCAGTTCTTC. Its protein product is CASISQLANEQFF. Full variable domain (remainder filled in from reference TRBV5-5 and TRBJ2-1): DAGVTQSPTHLIKTRGQQVTLRCSPISGHKSVSWYQQVLGQGPQFIFQYYEKEERGRGNFPDRFSARQFPNYSSELNVNALLLGDSALYLCASISQLANEQFFGPGTRLTVL.

The V and J genes are TRBV20-1 and TRBJ2-3; D is ambiguous. CDR3 size: 15 residues. In germline, CDR1 is DFQATT, CDR2 SNEGSKA (reference sequence). Between the trimmed V and J ends, which lost 5 bases and 1 base, there was a span of 16 bases. Written as DNA, the CDR3 is TGCAGTGCTGCCAAGTTGCTTAGGGGCACAGATACGCAGTATTTT. It yields the protein CSAAKLLRGTDTQYF.